Each of the 32 T cell receptor beta chains below was sequenced from the same sample in a study of T cells in Graves' hyperthyroidism and ophthalmopathy. RNA transcripts were the template for amplifying TCR beta CDR3 regions. A first-round RT-PCR of the TCR CDR3 used the HTBI primer set. TCRdb used MiXCR to reprocess the multiplex PCR reads, holding one entry per CDR3 protein. There are a few hundred thousand distinct CDR3 sequences in the sample; 15% to 20% occur only once, and about 31% lies in the top ten. Specimen: blood. The origin of the receptors is a woman between 25 and 40 years old with Graves' ophthalmopathy.

This clonotype was counted many times. The chain couples TRBV20-1 to TRBJ2-5; unclear D gene. This CDR3 is built from 10 residues. Trimming pared 5 bases from V and 4 bases from J, leaving 5 bases between. The germline gives CDR1 DFQATT, CDR2 SNEGSKA (reference sequence). CDR3 residues: CSAYRETQYF. The CDR3 region has the DNA TGCAGTGCTTATAGAGAGACCCAGTACTTC.

This clonotype was counted ten times or more. This sequence joins TRBV12-3 or TRBV12-4 and TRBJ2-3; 9 nucleotides agree with TRBD1. Losses at the gene ends were 6 bases for V and 1 base for J; bases not matched to a gene: 5. This CDR3 contains 15 residues. CDR3 nucleotide sequence: TGTGCCAGCAGCAACCGGGACAGGGGCACAGATACGCAGTATTTT. Amino acids: CASSNRDRGTDTQYF.

This clonotype showed up just a few times. The rearrangement joins TRBV5-1 to TRBJ1-2; D is possibly TRBD1 (5 bases). Germline loops: CDR1 SGHRS, CDR2 YFSETQ. Trimming left V 0 bases short and J 8 bases short, with 14 bases between. The CDR3 is made up of 14 amino acids. The CDR3 protein is CASSLGYGAGGYTF. Written as DNA, the CDR3 is TGCGCCAGCAGCTTGGGGTATGGGGCAGGGGGCTACACCTTC.

This chain links TRBV20-1 with TRBJ2-7, with TRBD1 matching 7 bases. V shed 3 bases and J 1 base; nucleotides not matched to a gene: 3. CDR1 is DFQATT, CDR2 SNEGSKA, per germline (reference sequence). The CDR3 totals 13 residues. The CDR3 is CSARDRLSYEQYF. The CDR3 nucleotides read TGCAGTGCTAGGGACAGGCTTTCCTACGAGCAGTACTTC.

CDR3: CASSQETATPLHF. DNA for the CDR3: TGCGCCAGCAGCCAAGAAACAGCCACACCCCTCCACTTT. J is TRBJ1-6 and V is TRBV4-1; D not certain. CDR1 is MGHRA and CDR2 is YSYEKL in the germline V gene. The CDR3 runs 13 residues. Trimming removed 0 bases from V and 11 bases from J, with 8 bases in between.

In its sample, this clonotype was seen a few times. Sequence at one end of the junction differs from germline and may be a read error. The rearrangement uses TRBV11-2 and TRBJ1-2, with TRBD1 matching over 7 bases. CDR1 SGHAT and CDR2 FQNNGV come from the germline V gene. This CDR3 spans 13 amino acids. CDR3 protein: CASSLDRDAGYTF. CDR3 nucleotides: TGTGCCAGCAGCCTAGACAGGGATGCTGGCTACACCTTC.

This clonotype was counted a few times. This chain joins TRBV4-3 and TRBJ1-2; D gene unclear. CDR1 and CDR2 (germline): LGHNA, YSLEER. There are 14 residues in the CDR3. Trimming left V 0 bases short and J 7 bases short, with 12 bases between. DNA for the CDR3: TGCGCCAGCAGCCAAGACAGGAGTATCGCTGGCTACACCTTC. Residues: CASSQDRSIAGYTF.

A few counts support this clonotype. The CDR3 DNA is TGTGCCAGCAGCTTATGGGGACGGGGAGCGGACTCTAGCACAGATACGCAGTATTTT. This sequence encodes CASSLWGRGADSSTDTQYF. V is TRBV7-2 and J is TRBJ2-3; D assignment may be TRBD1 or TRBD2 (5 bases each). The germline V and J ends were trimmed by 2 bases and 0 bases, with 21 bases remaining between them. The CDR3 consists of 19 residues. Germline V gene sequence: CDR1 SGHTA, CDR2 FQGNSA. The full variable domain, its missing parts supplied by reference TRBV7-2 and TRBJ2-3, is GAGVSQSPSNKVTEKGKDVELRCDPISGHTALYWYRQSLGQGLEFLIYFQGNSAPDKSGLPSDRFSAERTGGSVSTLTIQRTQQEDSAVYLCASSLWGRGADSSTDTQYFGPGTRLTVL.

The genes are TRBV11-1 and TRBJ2-7; weak D call: TRBD2 (6 bases). Germline V lookup: CDR1 SGHAT, CDR2 FQDESV (reference sequence). The CDR3 covers 14 residues. V lost 6 bases to trimming and J lost 0 bases, with 12 bases between them. CDR3 in amino acids: CASRIAVSSYEQYF. The CDR3 DNA is TGTGCCAGCAGAATAGCGGTCAGCTCCTACGAGCAGTACTTC.

Ten or more counts support this clonotype. The CDR3 is CASSFTGIETQYF. In DNA form, the CDR3 reads TGTGCCAGCAGCTTCACAGGGATCGAGACCCAGTACTTC. J is TRBJ2-5 and V is TRBV11-2; D is perhaps TRBD1 (6 bases). The length of the CDR3 is 13 residues. The germline V gene has CDR1 SGHAT and CDR2 FQNNGV. Trimming pared 3 bases from V and 5 bases from J, leaving 10 bases between.

In the case of this clonotype: This likely comes from a read error, as the CDR3 has no conserved phenylalanine or tryptophan at its end. The rearrangement joins TRBV6-2 or TRBV6-3 to TRBJ2-5; D perhaps matches TRBD2 (6 bases). The CDR3 extends over 14 amino acids. V gave up 10 bases and J gave up 2 bases, with 17 bases separating them. Germline V gene lookup returns CDR1 MNHEY and CDR2 SVGEGT. The DNA for the CDR3 is TGTGCCACCAAGGGACTCGGCGGACAAGAGACCCAGTACCTC. Its protein product is CATKGLGGQETQYL.

The chain recombines TRBV6-1 with TRBJ1-2; no clear D. Germline CDR1 reads MNHNS; CDR2 reads SASEGT. This CDR3 has 12 amino acids. V lost 5 bases and J 8 bases, leaving 12 bases between the germline ends. For the CDR3, the DNA is TGTGCCAGCAGTCCCGGGCCCAAGGGCTACACCTTC. Amino acid sequence: CASSPGPKGYTF.

This chain connects TRBV2 to TRBJ2-1; a possible D gene is TRBD2 (6 bases). With 4 bases removed from V and 7 bases from J, the gap between germline ends came to 14 bases. The germline gives CDR1 SNHLY, CDR2 FYNNEI. This CDR3 is 14 amino acids long. CDR3 protein: CASSAGTRENEQFF. CDR3 DNA: TGTGCCAGCAGTGCTGGTACACGGGAGAATGAGCAGTTCTTC.

There are many counts of this clonotype. The chain has TRBV12-3 or TRBV12-4 and TRBJ1-1; a possible D gene is TRBD1 (6 bases). The V gene lost 7 bases and the J gene lost 3 bases, with 15 bases spanning the gap. The CDR3 totals 14 residues. CDR3 loop: CASTTRGIYTEAFF. Here the CDR3 DNA reads TGTGCCAGCACCACAAGGGGGATTTACACTGAAGCTTTCTTT.

Of note for this clonotype: A much larger clone lies a single base off, so this may be a read error. The chain uses TRBV20-1 and TRBJ1-2, with D perhaps matching TRBD1 (5 bases). This CDR3 is built from 12 residues. Trimming shortened V by 3 bases and J by 6 bases, and 11 bases separated the two germline ends. Per germline, CDR1 DFQATT and CDR2 SNEGSKA (reference sequence). Here the CDR3 reads CSASPGGDGYTF. DNA for the CDR3: TGCAGTGCTAGTCCGGGGGGAGATGGCTACACCTTC.

This clonotype was counted ten times or more. The rearrangement joins TRBV2 to TRBJ2-5; D ambiguous. The CDR3 extends over 13 amino acids. CDR1 and CDR2 (germline): SNHLY, FYNNEI. V lost 3 bases to trimming and J lost 5 bases, with 10 bases between them. CDR3 loop: CASSEDQRETQYF. The CDR3 bases are TGTGCCAGCAGTGAGGACCAGAGGGAGACCCAGTACTTC.

This clonotype was picked up many times. The gene calls are TRBV12-3 or TRBV12-4 and TRBJ1-5; weak D call: TRBD1 (5 bases). This CDR3 spans 14 amino acids. Trimming stripped 5 bases from V and 2 bases from J, with 10 bases between. The CDR3 is CASSGGARNQPQHF. The CDR3 DNA reads as TGTGCCAGCAGTGGCGGGGCCCGCAATCAGCCCCAGCATTTT.

This rearrangement joins TRBV6-1 to TRBJ2-7, with 8 bases lining up with TRBD1. This CDR3 has 13 amino acids. CDR1 and CDR2 (germline): MNHNS, SASEGT. The V gene end was trimmed by 9 bases and the J gene end by 4 bases; junction bases not matched to a gene: 8. The CDR3 DNA is TGTGCCAGTTTTGGACAGGGAGCGTACGAGCAGTACTTC. Protein sequence: CASFGQGAYEQYF.

This clonotype appeared a few times. This chain uses TRBV6-1 with TRBJ1-1, with a tentative D call TRBD1 (5 bases). V was trimmed by 7 bases and J by 0 bases, leaving 12 bases between them. The CDR3 is made up of 14 amino acids. Germline V gives CDR1 MNHNS, CDR2 SASEGT. The CDR3 sequence: CASTVAGMNTEAFF. Here the CDR3 DNA reads TGTGCCAGCACCGTAGCAGGGATGAACACTGAAGCTTTCTTT.

This chain joins TRBV5-5 and TRBJ2-7, with D perhaps TRBD1 (5 bases). Germline V gives CDR1 SGHKS, CDR2 YYEKEE (reference sequence). This CDR3 region has 15 residues. V was cut by 0 bases and J by 0 bases, with 10 bases left in between. As DNA, the CDR3 is TGTGCCAGCAGCTTGGACAGGCACTTCTCCTACGAGCAGTACTTC. Residues: CASSLDRHFSYEQYF.

As concerns this clonotype: A much larger clone sits a single nucleotide away, making a read error possible. This chain joins TRBV7-2 and TRBJ1-5; D gene uncertain. This CDR3 has 15 amino acids. The germline V gene has CDR1 SGHTA and CDR2 FQGNSA. The CDR3 region has the DNA TGCGCCAGCAGGCAAGGATGGCTATCGGGTCAGCCCCAGCATTTT. It is translated as CASRQGWLSGQPQHF.

The chain couples TRBV6-1 to TRBJ2-3; D uncertain. The CDR3 is made up of 13 amino acids. From germline, CDR1 is MNHNS and CDR2 SASEGT. Trimming took 7 bases from V and 2 from J, leaving 10 bases between them. CDR3 DNA sequence: TGTGCCAGCAATCCGGACCCCACAGATACGCAGTATTTT. Its protein is CASNPDPTDTQYF.

This clonotype showed up just a few times. This chain joins TRBV6-1 and TRBJ1-4; D is unresolved. Per the germline V gene, CDR1 is MNHNS and CDR2 is SASEGT. Trimming stripped 5 bases from V and 5 bases from J, with 9 bases between. This CDR3 comprises 13 residues. The CDR3 DNA sequence: TGTGCCAGCAGTAACCAGAAGAATGAAAAACTGTTTTTT. Translating gives CASSNQKNEKLFF.

The chain joins TRBV11-2 to TRBJ2-7; possibly TRBD1 for D (5 bases). V lost 8 bases and J lost 2, with 13 bases in between. This CDR3 comprises 13 residues. CDR1 SGHAT and CDR2 FQNNGV come from the germline V gene. As DNA, the CDR3 is TGTGCCAGCGAACAGGACCAACCCTACGAGCAGTACTTC. This encodes CASEQDQPYEQYF.

This clonotype was seen a few times. This chain links TRBV29-1 with TRBJ2-5; possible D gene TRBD1, 5 bases. This CDR3 comprises 12 residues. The germline V gene encodes CDR1 SQVTM and CDR2 ANQGSEA. Trimming removed 4 bases from V and 2 bases from J, with 8 bases in between. CDR3 residues: CSVVPGQETQYF. The CDR3 nucleotides are TGCAGCGTTGTACCAGGGCAAGAGACCCAGTACTTC.

This clonotype was seen a handful of times. The genes are TRBV20-1 and TRBJ2-1; 10 bases match TRBD2. The length of the CDR3 is 15 residues. CDR1 DFQATT and CDR2 SNEGSKA come from the germline V gene (reference sequence). Germline trimming cut 0 bases from V and 7 bases from J; bases unmatched to any gene: 6. CDR3 bases: TGCAGTGCTAGAGATCCCCTAGCGGGAGATAATGAGCAGTTCTTC. Translating gives CSARDPLAGDNEQFF.

Details on this clonotype: A much larger clone sits a single nucleotide away, making a read error possible. CDR3 nucleotide sequence: TGTGTCAGCTCACCCCTCGCAGATACGCAGTATTTT. Amino acids: CVSSPLADTQYF. The chain carries TRBV18 and TRBJ2-3; D ambiguous. Germline CDR1 KGHSH, CDR2 LQKENI. CDR3 size: 12 residues.

This clonotype occurred many times. V gene TRBV28 combines with J gene TRBJ2-1; 11 bases line up with TRBD2. V was clipped by 10 bases and J by 6 bases; unmatched bases: 14. CDR3 length equals 16 residues. Germline CDR1 MDHEN, CDR2 SYDVKM. CDR3 protein: CAILKSWGLAANEQFF. CDR3 bases: TGTGCCATCCTGAAAAGTTGGGGACTAGCGGCCAATGAGCAGTTCTTC.

This clonotype has just a few counts. The rearrangement links TRBV6-9 to TRBJ2-1; D may correspond to TRBD1 or TRBD2 (6 bases each). In germline, CDR1 is MNHGY, CDR2 SVAAGI. Trimming cost V 3 bases and J 6 bases, with 12 bases left between them. This CDR3 spans 14 amino acids. For the CDR3, the DNA is TGTGCCAGCAGTTACGAGGGGGGCGGCAATGAGCAGTTCTTC. It yields the protein CASSYEGGGNEQFF.

The sample holds many counts of this clonotype. The chain combines TRBV30 with TRBJ1-3; 7 positions match TRBD1. The CDR3 runs 12 residues. J was trimmed by 9 bases and V by 4 bases; bases with no gene match: 6. The germline CDR1 and CDR2 sequences are GTSNPN and SVGIG (reference sequence). The CDR3 sequence: CAWMQGGGTIYF. In nucleotides, the CDR3 is TGTGCCTGGATGCAAGGGGGCGGCACCATATATTTT.

Remarks on this clonotype: The junction does not match germline at one end; this may be a read error. CDR3 coding DNA: TGTGCCGGCAGTGAAGGGCGGACTAGGGGAAACACCATATATTTT. The encoded protein is CAGSEGRTRGNTIYF. The rearrangement links TRBV2 to TRBJ1-3; D is unresolved. The CDR3 is made up of 15 amino acids. Germline loops: CDR1 SNHLY, CDR2 FYNNEI.

The CDR3 reads CASSVVAGDSPGELFF. The CDR3 DNA reads as TGTGCCAGCAGCGTCGTAGCGGGAGATAGCCCCGGGGAGCTGTTTTTT. The V and J genes are TRBV3-2 and TRBJ2-2; no check of the table's D call, TRBD2, against the DNA was made. TRBV3-2 is marked as a pseudogene. The CDR3 extends over 16 amino acids.